One T cell receptor beta chain is described in this entry. Its antigen is unknown. This entry comes from a study of cytomegalovirus exposure and HLA in healthy donors. Study-wide results and caveats: Researchers counted about 150 TCR beta chains as cytomegalovirus-associated.

The study ran its PCR with 60 Vbeta and 13 Jbeta primers. Assay: immunoSEQ multiplex PCR; the TCRdb copy retains only in-frame clones and omits some. The table lists around 100,000 clones, roughly four fifths of them singletons. The sample comprised PBMCs. The receptor's source is a man aged 30 to 39 in good health and CMV-seropositive.

CDR3 in DNA: TGTGCCAGCAGCCAAGATGTGCAGGGCGTTGTAAACGAGCAGTACTTC. It specifies CASSQDVQGVVNEQYF. The chain employs TRBV4-2 and TRBJ2-7, with D perhaps matching TRBD1 (5 bases). Trimming pared 0 bases from V and 5 bases from J, leaving 17 bases between. CDR3 length: 16 residues. Germline V CDR1 and CDR2: LGHNA, YNFKEQ.